These 18 T cell receptor beta chains were sequenced from one sample in a study of T cell repertoires in cytomegalovirus infection. MiXCR, run by TCRdb on the reads, gives a single entry per CDR3 protein. Of about 450,000 distinct CDR3 sequences listed, roughly a third were seen once; the top ten hold roughly 15%. Sequenced sample: PBMCs. These receptors originate from a human donor in good health (CMV status not recorded). Some clones in this sample may be carry-over from other donors' samples.

The CDR3: CASSQDARGVYEQYF. CDR3 nucleotide sequence: TGTGCCAGCAGCCAAGATGCCAGGGGAGTATACGAGCAGTACTTC. The rearrangement uses TRBV3-1 and TRBJ2-7; weak D call: TRBD1 (6 bases). Per germline, CDR1 LGHDT and CDR2 YNNKEL (reference sequence). V was pared by 0 bases and J by 4 bases, with 13 bases between. This CDR3 has 15 amino acids.

Comment on this clonotype: A read error may explain this, as a much larger clone is one base away. The conserved closing phenylalanine or tryptophan is absent in this CDR3, likely reflecting a read error. This sequence joins TRBV12-3 or TRBV12-4 and TRBJ2-4; no clear D gene. Trimming stripped 3 bases from V and 1 base from J, with 7 bases between. The CDR3 sequence is 14 residues long. DNA for the CDR3: TGTGCCAGCAGTTTGAAAGGGGCCAAAAACATTCAGTACTTA. The encoded protein is CASSLKGAKNIQYL.

Of note for this clonotype: A much larger clone lies a single base off, so this may be a read error. V gene TRBV4-3 combines with J gene TRBJ1-1; 7 bases fit TRBD1. CDR1 and CDR2 (germline): LGHNA, YSLEER. The V and J ends lost 0 bases and 6 bases, in that order; junction bases with no gene match: 13. The CDR3 has 17 amino acids. CDR3 nucleotides: TGCGCCAGCAGCCAAGACGGTTCAGGGACAGCGATCGCTGAAGCTTTCTTT. Residues: CASSQDGSGTAIAEAFF.

This clonotype was picked up a small number of times. The chain combines TRBV11-2 with TRBJ2-1; D is unclear. Trimming took off 2 bases at V and 12 bases at J, with 14 bases between the two ends. This CDR3 comprises 13 residues. Per germline, CDR1 SGHAT and CDR2 FQNNGV. CDR3 sequence reads: CASSLSQLKGQFF. CDR3 in DNA: TGTGCCAGCAGCTTATCACAACTCAAAGGGCAGTTCTTC.

Concerning this clonotype: One junction end does not reproduce the germline sequence, and a read error may be involved. The chain joins TRBV6-1 to TRBJ1-2, with TRBD1 as a possible D gene (5 bases). This CDR3 region has 18 residues. Germline V gene sequence: CDR1 MNHNS, CDR2 SASEGT. The CDR3 sequence is CASSSNGRVGGDNYVYTF. The CDR3 DNA reads as TGTGCCAGCAGCAGCAACGGGAGAGTTGGAGGGGATAACTATGTCTACACCTTC.

This clonotype was observed at least ten times. V gene TRBV6-1 combines with J gene TRBJ1-5; 9 nucleotides match TRBD1. V was pared by 7 bases and J by 1 base, with 5 bases of the junction left unmatched. Per the germline V gene, CDR1 is MNHNS and CDR2 is SASEGT. This CDR3 spans 15 amino acids. The CDR3 DNA reads TGTGCCAGCAATACCGGGACAGGGAGCAATCAGCCCCAGCATTTT. Protein sequence: CASNTGTGSNQPQHF.

In its sample, this clonotype was seen a few times. The rearrangement joins TRBV7-6 to TRBJ1-6; D may be TRBD1 (6 bases). This CDR3 contains 15 residues. The germline CDR1 and CDR2 sequences are SGHVS and FNYEAQ. Trimming left V 1 base short and J 6 bases short, with 10 bases between. The chain's CDR3 is CASSLEGGSNSPLHF. In DNA, the CDR3 is TGTGCCAGCAGCTTAGAGGGGGGAAGTAATTCACCCCTCCACTTT. The complete variable domain, with remaining parts taken from reference TRBV7-6 and TRBJ1-6, reads GAGVSQSPRYKVTKRGQDVALRCDPISGHVSLYWYRQALGQGPEFLTYFNYEAQQDKSGLPNDRFSAERPEGSISTLTIQRTEQRDSAMYRCASSLEGGSNSPLHFGNGTRLTVT.

This clonotype was seen only a few times. This chain uses TRBV4-1 with TRBJ2-7; a weak D match, TRBD2 (6 bases). Germline-derived CDR1 and CDR2 are MGHRA and YSYEKL. V was cut by 2 bases and J by 2 bases, with 31 bases left in between. This CDR3 has 21 residues. The CDR3 here is CASSQWSRGSLESGVTYEQYF. The CDR3 nucleotides are TGCGCCAGCAGCCAATGGAGCAGAGGCTCTCTCGAGTCGGGGGTAACCTACGAGCAGTACTTC.

The chain joins TRBV11-2 to TRBJ2-7; TRBD2 agrees at 8 bases. The germline gives CDR1 SGHAT, CDR2 FQNNGV. The J segment lost 3 bases and the V segment lost 5 bases, leaving 12 bases of the junction unmatched. The CDR3 totals 16 residues. CDR3 nucleotides: TGTGCCAGCAGCCCACGGGGGGGGGTCGGAGGCTACGAGCAGTACTTC. It yields the protein CASSPRGGVGGYEQYF.

The table lists this clonotype with a few counts. The chain links TRBV19 to TRBJ1-5; the D is unclear. The CDR3 runs to 12 residues. The germline V gene has CDR1 LNHDA and CDR2 SQIVND (reference sequence). Trimming stripped 8 bases from V and 5 bases from J, with 10 bases between. The CDR3 DNA sequence: TGTGCCAGTGAGACATTCCATCAGCCCCAGCATTTT. Amino acids: CASETFHQPQHF. The whole variable domain, remainder taken from reference TRBV19 and TRBJ1-5, is DGGITQSPKYLFRKEGQNVTLSCEQNLNHDAMYWYRQDPGQGLRLIYYSQIVNDFQKGDIAEGYSVSREKKESFPLTVTSAQKNPTAFYLCASETFHQPQHFGDGTRLSIL.

Concerning this clonotype: The junction does not match germline at one end; this may be a read error. The J gene is TRBJ1-2, the V gene TRBV7-8; weak D call: TRBD1 (5 bases). Germline V CDR1 and CDR2: SGHVS, FQNEAQ. CDR3 length equals 14 residues. The CDR3 DNA is TGTGCCAGCAGCTTAGTGACAGCTAACGATGGCTACACCTTC. This sequence encodes CASSLVTANDGYTF.

This clonotype was observed many times. The genes are TRBV11-3 and TRBJ2-3; perhaps TRBD1 as D (6 bases). Germline assignment: CDR1 SGHNT and CDR2 YENEEA. The length of the CDR3 is 14 residues. Trimming removed 2 bases at V and 1 base at J, with 7 bases between. CDR3 DNA sequence: TGTGCCAGCAGCTTAAGGACAGGCACAGATACGCAGTATTTT. The encoded protein is CASSLRTGTDTQYF. The full variable domain, with the rest looked up from reference TRBV11-3 and TRBJ2-3, is EAGVVQSPRYKIIEKKQPVAFWCNPISGHNTLYWYLQNLGQGPELLIRYENEEAVDDSQLPKDRFSAERLKGVDSTLKIQPAELGDSAVYLCASSLRTGTDTQYFGPGTRLTVL.

V and J are TRBV2 and TRBJ2-1, with a tentative D call TRBD2 (6 bases). The germline CDR1 and CDR2 sequences are SNHLY and FYNNEI. This CDR3 region has 16 residues. V was shortened by 1 base and J by 5 bases, with 15 bases between the two germline ends. As DNA, the CDR3 is TGTGCCAGCAGTGAAGAGGAGGGCCTGACCGACAATGAGCAGTTCTTC. Amino acid sequence: CASSEEEGLTDNEQFF.

This clonotype appeared many times. The chain combines TRBV2 with TRBJ2-1, with D perhaps TRBD1 (5 bases). The CDR3 is 15 residues long. Trimming stripped 6 bases from V and 4 bases from J, with 16 bases between. CDR1 is SNHLY and CDR2 is FYNNEI in the germline V gene. CDR3 nucleotide sequence: TGTGCCAGCAGACCCCAAGGACACCTGTACAATGAGCAGTTCTTC. This gives the protein CASRPQGHLYNEQFF.

This clonotype was recorded a few times. The junction differs from germline at one of its ends, possibly a read error. This rearrangement joins TRBV7-6 to TRBJ1-1; 8 bases align to TRBD1. The CDR3 runs 17 residues. The germline V gene encodes CDR1 SGHVS and CDR2 FNYEAQ. The CDR3 nucleotides are TGTGCCAGCAGCTTAGGACAGGGGAAAAATTTGAACGCTGAAGCTTTCTTT. Its translation: CASSLGQGKNLNAEAFF. Full variable domain (remainder filled in from reference TRBV7-6 and TRBJ1-1): GAGVSQSPRYKVTKRGQDVALRCDPISGHVSLYWYRQALGQGPEFLTYFNYEAQQDKSGLPNDRFSAERPEGSISTLTIQRTEQRDSAMYRCASSLGQGKNLNAEAFFGQGTRLTVV.

With respect to this clonotype: At one end, the junction sequence differs from germline, possibly due to a read error. V is TRBV7-9 and J is TRBJ1-2, with 8 bases matching TRBD1. Germline V gene data show CDR1 as SEHNR and CDR2 as FQNEAQ (reference sequence). The CDR3 contains 16 residues. CDR3 nucleotides: TGTGCAGGAGGAGGACAGGGCCGAAAAAGGAACTATGGCTTCACCTTC. Protein product: CAGGGQGRKRNYGFTF.

The genes are TRBV28 and TRBJ2-7, with 7 nucleotides matching TRBD2. Germline lookup yields CDR1 MDHEN and CDR2 SYDVKM. CDR3 length equals 16 residues. The junction had 9 bases not matched to a gene; V was cut back by 2 bases and J by 2 bases. This CDR3 reads CASSLGAGNLAYEQYF. The CDR3 DNA follows: TGTGCCAGCAGTTTAGGAGCGGGGAACTTAGCCTACGAGCAGTACTTC.

On this clonotype itself: This is likely a read error, given that the CDR3 carries no conserved phenylalanine or tryptophan at its end. The rearrangement uses TRBV25-1 and TRBJ2-7, with 8 bases lining up with TRBD1. Germline V gene sequence: CDR1 MGHDK, CDR2 SYGVNS. This CDR3 has 16 amino acids. V trimming: 2 bases; J trimming: 1 base; junction bases outside the gene matches: 7. DNA for the CDR3: TGTGCCAGCAGTGAAAGTCAGGGGGCGACTTCCTACGAGCAGTACTTA. This translates into CASSESQGATSYEQYL.